This TCR beta chain was captured in a study of Tregs in tolerant kidney transplant recipients. Study outcomes and limitations: Antigen-driven expansion was suggested because donor-specific Tregs expanded more than all Tregs in tolerant patients. The small number of patients limits these findings pending further validation. Changing PCR primers prevented nucleotide comparison between some patients' samples. This study did not directly address biological reproducibility.

Per the germline V gene, CDR1 is SGHTA and CDR2 is FQGNSA. The CDR3 totals 17 residues. Trimming at V came to 2 bases and at J to 2 bases, leaving 12 bases not matched to a gene. The method was immunoSEQ multiplex PCR; TCRdb's version includes in-frame clones alone and lacks a portion of them. The table lists tens of thousands of clones, 93% of them singletons. Notes on this clone: The target antigen is unknown.

Related graft donors supplied nonmyeloablative bone marrow transplants, and mixed chimerism was transient. The sequencing here drew on CD4+ T cells from blood (PBMCs), taken 12 months after the transplant. This receptor was obtained from a human patient who received a combined kidney and bone marrow transplant. Part of the T cell pool may stem from the graft donor. The rearrangement uses TRBV7-2 and TRBJ2-7, with TRBD2 matching 7 bases. CDR3 sequence reads: CASSLRWGGGTTYEQYF. The CDR3, as DNA: TGTGCCAGCAGCTTACGCTGGGGGGGAGGAACAACCTACGAGCAGTACTTC.